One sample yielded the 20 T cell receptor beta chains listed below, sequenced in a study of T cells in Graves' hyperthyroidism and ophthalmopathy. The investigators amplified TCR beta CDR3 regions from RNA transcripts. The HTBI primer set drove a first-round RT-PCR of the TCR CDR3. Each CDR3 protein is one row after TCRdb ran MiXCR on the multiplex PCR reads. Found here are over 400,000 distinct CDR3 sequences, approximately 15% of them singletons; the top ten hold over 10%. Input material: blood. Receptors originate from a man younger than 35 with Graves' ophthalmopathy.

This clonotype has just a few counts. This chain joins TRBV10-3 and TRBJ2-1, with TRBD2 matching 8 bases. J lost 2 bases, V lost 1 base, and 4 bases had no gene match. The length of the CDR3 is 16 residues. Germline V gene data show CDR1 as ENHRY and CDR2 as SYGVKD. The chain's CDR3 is CAISELQGLAYNEQFF. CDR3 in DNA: TGTGCCATCAGTGAGTTACAGGGACTAGCCTACAATGAGCAGTTCTTC.

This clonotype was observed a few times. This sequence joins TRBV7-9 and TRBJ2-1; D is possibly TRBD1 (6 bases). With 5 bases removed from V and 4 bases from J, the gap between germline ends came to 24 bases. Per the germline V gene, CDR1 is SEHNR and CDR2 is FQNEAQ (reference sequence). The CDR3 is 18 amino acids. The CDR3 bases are TGTGCCAGCAGCGGCCCCCGGGACACTACACGAGATTACAATGAGCAGTTCTTC. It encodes CASSGPRDTTRDYNEQFF.

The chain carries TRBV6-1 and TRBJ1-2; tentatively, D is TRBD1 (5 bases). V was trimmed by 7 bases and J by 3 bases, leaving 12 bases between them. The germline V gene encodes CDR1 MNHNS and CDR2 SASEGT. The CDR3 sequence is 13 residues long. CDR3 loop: CASTPGLYYGYTF. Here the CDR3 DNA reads TGTGCCAGCACGCCGGGACTCTACTATGGCTACACCTTC.

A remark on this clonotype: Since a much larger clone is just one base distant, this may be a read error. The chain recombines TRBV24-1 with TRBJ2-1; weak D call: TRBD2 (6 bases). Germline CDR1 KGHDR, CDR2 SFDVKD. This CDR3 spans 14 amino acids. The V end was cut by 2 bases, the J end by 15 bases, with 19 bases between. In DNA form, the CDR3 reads TGTGCCACCAGTGATTCGTCCAGTGGGGGGATGCCGTTCTTC. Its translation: CATSDSSSGGMPFF.

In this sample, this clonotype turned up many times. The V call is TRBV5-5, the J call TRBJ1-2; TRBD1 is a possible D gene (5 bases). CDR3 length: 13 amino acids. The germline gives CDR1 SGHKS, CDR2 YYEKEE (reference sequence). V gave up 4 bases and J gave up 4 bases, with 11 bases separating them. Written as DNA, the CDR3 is TGTGCCAGCAGCGTCGGGACGTCCTATGGCTACACCTTC. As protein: CASSVGTSYGYTF.

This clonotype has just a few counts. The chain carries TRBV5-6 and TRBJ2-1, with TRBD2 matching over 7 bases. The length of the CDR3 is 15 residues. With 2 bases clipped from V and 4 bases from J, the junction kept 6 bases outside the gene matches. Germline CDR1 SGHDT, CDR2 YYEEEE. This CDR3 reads CASSFRLADYNEQFF. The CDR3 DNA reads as TGTGCCAGCAGCTTCCGGCTAGCGGATTACAATGAGCAGTTCTTC.

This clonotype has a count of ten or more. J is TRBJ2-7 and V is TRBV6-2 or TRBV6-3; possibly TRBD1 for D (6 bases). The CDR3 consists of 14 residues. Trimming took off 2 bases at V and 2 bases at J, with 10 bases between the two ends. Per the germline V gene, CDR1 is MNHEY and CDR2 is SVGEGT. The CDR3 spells CASSYTDSTYEQYF. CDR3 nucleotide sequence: TGTGCCAGCAGTTACACGGACAGTACCTACGAGCAGTACTTC.

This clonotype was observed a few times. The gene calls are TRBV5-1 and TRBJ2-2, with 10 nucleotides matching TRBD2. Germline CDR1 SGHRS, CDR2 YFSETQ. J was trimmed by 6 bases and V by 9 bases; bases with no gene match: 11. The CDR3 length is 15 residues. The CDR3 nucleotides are TGCGCCACCGCAATAGCGGGGGGAATCGCCGGGGAGCTGTTTTTT. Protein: CATAIAGGIAGELFF.

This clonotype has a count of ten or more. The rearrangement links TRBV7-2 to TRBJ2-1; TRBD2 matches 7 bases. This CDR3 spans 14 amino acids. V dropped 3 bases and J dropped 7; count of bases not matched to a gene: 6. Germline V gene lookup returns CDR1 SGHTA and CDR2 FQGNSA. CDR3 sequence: CASSLAGRENEQFF. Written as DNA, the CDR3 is TGTGCCAGCAGCTTGGCGGGGAGGGAAAATGAGCAGTTCTTC.

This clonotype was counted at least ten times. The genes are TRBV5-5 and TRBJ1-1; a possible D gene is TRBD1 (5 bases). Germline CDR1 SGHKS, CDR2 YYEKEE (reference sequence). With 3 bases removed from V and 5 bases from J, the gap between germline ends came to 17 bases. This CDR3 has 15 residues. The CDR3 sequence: CASSSPAGRDTEAFF. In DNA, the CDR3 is TGTGCCAGCAGCTCGCCTGCGGGGCGCGATACTGAAGCTTTCTTT. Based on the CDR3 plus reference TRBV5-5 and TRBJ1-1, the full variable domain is DAGVTQSPTHLIKTRGQQVTLRCSPISGHKSVSWYQQVLGQGPQFIFQYYEKEERGRGNFPDRFSARQFPNYSSELNVNALLLGDSALYLCASSSPAGRDTEAFFGQGTRLTVV.

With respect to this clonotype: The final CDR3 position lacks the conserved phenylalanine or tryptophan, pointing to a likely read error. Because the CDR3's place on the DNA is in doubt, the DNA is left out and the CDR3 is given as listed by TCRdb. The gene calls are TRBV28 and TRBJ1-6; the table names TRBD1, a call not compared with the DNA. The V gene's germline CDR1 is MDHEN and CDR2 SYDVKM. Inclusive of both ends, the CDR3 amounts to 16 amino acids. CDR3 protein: CAISGAESSYNSPPHL.

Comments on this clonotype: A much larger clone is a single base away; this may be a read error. DNA for the CDR3: TGTGCCAGCAGTGGACAGGGTAGAAGATACGAGCAGTACTTC. Translation gives CASSGQGRRYEQYF. This chain links TRBV6-1 with TRBJ2-7; 7 positions match TRBD1. The CDR3 is made up of 14 amino acids. Germline CDR1 is MNHNS and CDR2 is SASEGT. The V gene end was trimmed by 4 bases and the J gene end by 4 bases; junction bases not matched to a gene: 7.

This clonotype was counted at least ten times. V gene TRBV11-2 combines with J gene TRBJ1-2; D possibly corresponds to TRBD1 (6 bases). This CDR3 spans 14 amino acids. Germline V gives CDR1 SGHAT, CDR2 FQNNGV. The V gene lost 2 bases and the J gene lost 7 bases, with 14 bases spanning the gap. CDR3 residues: CASSLWSGRGGYTF. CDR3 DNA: TGTGCCAGCAGCTTATGGTCTGGCAGGGGTGGCTACACCTTC.

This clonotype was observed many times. The CDR3 bases are TGTGCCAGCAGTATGATCAGGGACGAGACCCAGTACTTC. It encodes CASSMIRDETQYF. The chain recombines TRBV12-3 or TRBV12-4 with TRBJ2-5, with D perhaps matching TRBD1 or TRBD2 (5 bases each). V shed 5 bases and J shed 5 bases, with 12 bases lying between them. This CDR3 region has 13 residues.

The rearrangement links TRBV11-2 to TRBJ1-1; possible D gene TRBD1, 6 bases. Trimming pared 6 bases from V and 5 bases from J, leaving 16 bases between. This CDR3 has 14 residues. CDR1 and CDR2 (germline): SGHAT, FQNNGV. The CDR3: CASSEFGGGTEAFF. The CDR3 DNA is TGTGCCAGCAGTGAGTTTGGGGGCGGAACTGAAGCTTTCTTT.

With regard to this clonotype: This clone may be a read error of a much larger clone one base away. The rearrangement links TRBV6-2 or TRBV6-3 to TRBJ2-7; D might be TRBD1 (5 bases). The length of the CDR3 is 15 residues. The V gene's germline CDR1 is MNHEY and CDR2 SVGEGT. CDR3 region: CASTDTLGLTYEQYF. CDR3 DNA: TGTGCCAGCACGGACACCCTGGGATTAACCTATGAGCAGTACTTC.

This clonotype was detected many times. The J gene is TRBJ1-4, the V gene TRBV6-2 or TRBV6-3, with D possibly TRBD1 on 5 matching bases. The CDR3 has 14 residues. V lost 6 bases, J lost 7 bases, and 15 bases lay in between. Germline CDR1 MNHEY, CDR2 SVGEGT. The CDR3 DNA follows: TGTGCCAGCAGACCTCGAGCAGGGAGTGAAAAACTGTTTTTT. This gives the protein CASRPRAGSEKLFF.

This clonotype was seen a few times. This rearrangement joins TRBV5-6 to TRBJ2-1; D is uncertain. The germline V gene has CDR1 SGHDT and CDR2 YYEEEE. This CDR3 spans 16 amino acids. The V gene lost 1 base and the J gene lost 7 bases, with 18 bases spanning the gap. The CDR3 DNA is TGTGCCAGCAGCTTGTATTCAGTCGCCCTTGGAAATGAGCAGTTCTTC. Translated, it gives CASSLYSVALGNEQFF.

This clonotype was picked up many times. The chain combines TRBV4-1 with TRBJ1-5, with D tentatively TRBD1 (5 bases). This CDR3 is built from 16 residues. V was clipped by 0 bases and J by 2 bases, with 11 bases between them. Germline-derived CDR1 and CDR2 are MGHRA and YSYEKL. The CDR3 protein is CASSQDWQGGNQPQHF. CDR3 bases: TGCGCCAGCAGCCAAGATTGGCAGGGAGGCAATCAGCCCCAGCATTTT.

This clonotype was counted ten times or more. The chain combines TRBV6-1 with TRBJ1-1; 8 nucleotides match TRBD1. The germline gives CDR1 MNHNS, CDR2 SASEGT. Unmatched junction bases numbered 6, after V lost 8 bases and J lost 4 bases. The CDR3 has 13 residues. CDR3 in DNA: TGTGCCAGCGGGCCGACAGGGGTCACTGAAGCTTTCTTT. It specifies CASGPTGVTEAFF.